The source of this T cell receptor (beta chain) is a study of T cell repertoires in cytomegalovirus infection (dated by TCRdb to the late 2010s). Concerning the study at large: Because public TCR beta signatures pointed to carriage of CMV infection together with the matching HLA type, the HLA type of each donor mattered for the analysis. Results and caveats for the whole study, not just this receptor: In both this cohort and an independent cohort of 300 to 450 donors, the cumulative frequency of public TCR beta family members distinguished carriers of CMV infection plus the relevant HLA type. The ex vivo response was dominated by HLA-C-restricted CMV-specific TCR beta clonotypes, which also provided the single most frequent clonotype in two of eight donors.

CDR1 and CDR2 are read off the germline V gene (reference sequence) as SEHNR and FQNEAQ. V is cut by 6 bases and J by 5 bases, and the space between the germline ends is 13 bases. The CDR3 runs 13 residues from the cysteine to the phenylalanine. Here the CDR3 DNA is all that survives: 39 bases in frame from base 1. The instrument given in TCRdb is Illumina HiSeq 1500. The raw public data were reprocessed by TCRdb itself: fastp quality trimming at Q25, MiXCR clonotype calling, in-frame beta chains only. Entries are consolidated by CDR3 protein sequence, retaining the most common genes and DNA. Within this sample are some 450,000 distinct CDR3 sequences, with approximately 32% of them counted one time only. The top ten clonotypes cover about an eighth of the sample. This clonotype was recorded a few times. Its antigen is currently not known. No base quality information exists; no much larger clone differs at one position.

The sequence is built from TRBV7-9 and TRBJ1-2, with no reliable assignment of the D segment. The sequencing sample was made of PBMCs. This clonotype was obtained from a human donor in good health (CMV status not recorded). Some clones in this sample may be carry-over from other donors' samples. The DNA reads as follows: TGTGCCAGCAGATCGACGGAGTCTTATGGCTACACCTTC. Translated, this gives CASRSTESYGYTF.